A single sample is the source of the 9 T cell receptor beta chains below, sequenced in a study of T cells in Graves' hyperthyroidism and ophthalmopathy. The source material, RNA transcripts, was used to amplify TCR beta CDR3 regions. The study used the HTBI primer set for a first-round RT-PCR of the TCR CDR3. TCRdb itself ran the multiplex PCR reads through MiXCR, one entry per CDR3 protein. The repertoire has roughly 660,000 distinct CDR3 sequences, approximately 15% of them found once; the top ten carry 15%. Sequencing was done on a sample of blood. These receptor sequences come from a man in his fifties with Graves' hyperthyroidism.

The chain carries TRBV7-9 and TRBJ2-5; TRBD1 matches 7 bases. The CDR3 runs 14 residues. The V gene end was trimmed by 1 base and the J gene end by 5 bases; junction bases not matched to a gene: 4. Germline V gene sequence: CDR1 SEHNR, CDR2 FQNEAQ (reference sequence). This chain's CDR3 is CASSLDTGVETQYF. The CDR3, as DNA: TGTGCCAGCAGCTTAGACACAGGGGTGGAGACCCAGTACTTC.

This clonotype was counted at least ten times. The rearrangement joins TRBV28 to TRBJ2-7; TRBD2 agrees at 11 bases. Germline values: CDR1 MDHEN, CDR2 SYDVKM. This CDR3 region has 16 residues. The J segment lost 1 base and the V segment lost 0 bases, leaving 2 bases of the junction unmatched. The CDR3 nucleotides read TGTGCCAGCAGTTTATGGGGGACTAGCGGATCCTACGAGCAGTACTTC. Its translation is CASSLWGTSGSYEQYF.

This clonotype has only a few counts. This chain uses TRBV5-1 with TRBJ2-7; maybe TRBD2 (5 bases). V gave up 3 bases and J gave up 3 bases, with 16 bases separating them. Germline CDR1 reads SGHRS; CDR2 reads YFSETQ. The length of the CDR3 is 15 residues. CDR3 amino acids: CASSYTTAEDYEQYF. CDR3 bases: TGCGCCAGCAGCTACACCACAGCGGAGGACTACGAGCAGTACTTC. The full variable domain, rest sourced from reference TRBV5-1 and TRBJ2-7, is KAGVTQTPRYLIKTRGQQVTLSCSPISGHRSVSWYQQTPGQGLQFLFEYFSETQRNKGNFPGRFSGRQFSNSRSEMNVSTLELGDSALYLCASSYTTAEDYEQYFGPGTRLTVT.

The chain couples TRBV9 to TRBJ1-5; TRBD1 matches 7 bases. V dropped 5 bases and J dropped 0; count of bases not matched to a gene: 20. Germline V gene data show CDR1 as SGDLS and CDR2 as YYNGEE. The CDR3 covers 20 residues. The CDR3 nucleotides read TGTGCCAGCAGGGAAGAACAGGGGCCCCCCCGACTTTATAGCAATCAGCCCCAGCATTTT. It specifies CASREEQGPPRLYSNQPQHF.

This clonotype was seen many times. This rearrangement joins TRBV20-1 to TRBJ2-7, with TRBD2 matching over 9 bases. Germline CDR1 reads DFQATT; CDR2 reads SNEGSKA (reference sequence). Unmatched junction bases numbered 6, after V lost 8 bases and J lost 1 base. This CDR3 is built from 13 residues. The CDR3 region has the DNA TGCAGTCATAGCGGGAGTAGGTCCTACGAGCAGTACTTC. Translation gives CSHSGSRSYEQYF.

The table lists this clonotype with a count of one. The V call is TRBV12-3 or TRBV12-4, the J call TRBJ2-7, with D possibly TRBD1 on 6 matching bases. CDR3 size: 14 residues. V lost 8 bases, J lost 6 bases, and 20 bases lay in between. Here the CDR3 reads CASSHPDRYLEQYF. For the CDR3, the DNA is TGTGCCAGCTCCCATCCGGACAGATATCTCGAGCAGTACTTC.

This clonotype showed up just a few times. Here the CDR3 DNA reads TGTGCCAGCAGCCAACAGGGGACCTACGAGCAGTACTTC. Its protein is CASSQQGTYEQYF. The rearrangement links TRBV3-1 to TRBJ2-7; possible D gene TRBD1, 6 bases. The germline V and J ends were trimmed by 2 bases and 2 bases, with 7 bases remaining between them. The length of the CDR3 is 13 residues. From germline, CDR1 is LGHDT and CDR2 YNNKEL (reference sequence).

The CDR3 sequence: CASSLAGTAQETQYF. The CDR3 nucleotides read TGTGCCAGCAGCTTAGCCGGGACCGCCCAAGAGACCCAGTACTTC. This chain uses TRBV7-2 with TRBJ2-5; TRBD1 or TRBD2 may be the D gene (5 bases each). Germline V gene lookup returns CDR1 SGHTA and CDR2 FQGNSA. V was pared by 0 bases and J by 1 base, with 9 bases between. The CDR3 is 15 amino acids.

Only a few counts were recorded for this clonotype. The genes are TRBV5-8 and TRBJ2-7, with TRBD2 identical over 13 bases. Looked up from germline, CDR1 is SGHTS and CDR2 is YDEGEE. This CDR3 has 21 residues. V lost 4 bases to trimming and J lost 3 bases; unmatched junction nucleotides: 22. The CDR3 DNA reads TGTGCCAGCAGCCCTCCGGGACAGTGGACTAGCGGGAGATCTCGCCTCTACGAGCAGTACTTC. This translates into CASSPPGQWTSGRSRLYEQYF. The variable domain in full, completed from reference TRBV5-8 and TRBJ2-7, reads EAGVTQSPTHLIKTRGQQATLRCSPISGHTSVYWYQQALGLGLQFLLWYDEGEERNRGNFPPRFSGRQFPNYSSELNVNALELEDSALYLCASSPPGQWTSGRSRLYEQYFGPGTRLTVT.